This TCR beta chain was identified during a study of blood T cell repertoires in COVID-19. Assignments of participants to cohorts depended upon their own reported clinical history. The CDR3 has 14 amino acids. Germline V gene lookup returns CDR1 LGHDT and CDR2 YNNKEL (reference sequence). V was shortened by 1 base and J by 3 bases, with 9 bases between the two germline ends. Sequenced by immunoSEQ multiplex PCR; TCRdb stores in-frame clones only, minus some. The sample consists of 150,000 to 200,000 clones, roughly 89% of them appearing once. The gene calls are TRBV3-1 (or the pseudogene TRBV3-2) and TRBJ1-1; no clear D. The sequence came from a woman in her thirties or forties with acute COVID-19. Source material: PBMCs or T cells enriched from blood (not recorded which). Written as DNA, the CDR3 is TGTGCCAGCAGCCAAGTGACCGGGGACACTGAAGCTTTCTTT. It specifies CASSQVTGDTEAFF.